This T cell receptor beta chain was sequenced in a study of blood T cell repertoires in COVID-19. Study at large: The United States, Italy and Spain supplied acute and convalescent COVID-19 samples. The cDNA or gDNA used as material had been derived from T cells, B-cell-depleted T cells, or PBMCs.

Per the germline V gene, CDR1 is SEHNR and CDR2 is FQNEAQ (reference sequence). The J segment lost 8 bases and the V segment lost 4 bases, leaving 5 bases of the junction unmatched. This CDR3 has 15 residues. How the authors handled the data: Estimates of nucleated cell counts were drawn from the amplification of reference gene primers. Libraries were prepared by immunoSEQ multiplex PCR; TCRdb keeps only in-frame clonotypes and omits some of them. V, J and clone size were drawn from that table, and D and trimming were deduced from the DNA. The sample lists about 280,000 clones; approximately 86% were seen once. Those enrolled in Seattle joined during active infection and were followed longitudinally afterward.

The sequencing input was peripheral blood. V and J are TRBV7-9 and TRBJ2-1; TRBD2 agrees at 13 bases. This TCR derives from a woman aged 70-85 years with COVID-19, enrolled during active disease. CDR3 coding DNA: TGTGCCAGCAGCTCTGGGACTAGCGGGGCGGATGAGCAGTTCTTC. Amino acid sequence: CASSSGTSGADEQFF.